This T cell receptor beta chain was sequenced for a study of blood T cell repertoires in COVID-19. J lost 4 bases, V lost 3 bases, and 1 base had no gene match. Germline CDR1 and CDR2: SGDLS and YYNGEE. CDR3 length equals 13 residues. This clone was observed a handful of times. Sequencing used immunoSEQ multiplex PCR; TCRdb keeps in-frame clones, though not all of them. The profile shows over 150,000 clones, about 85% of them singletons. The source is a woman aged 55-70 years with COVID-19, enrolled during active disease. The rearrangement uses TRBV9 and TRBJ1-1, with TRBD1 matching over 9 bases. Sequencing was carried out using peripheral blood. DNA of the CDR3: TGTGCCAGCAGCGAGACAGGGGGCACTGAAGCTTTCTTT. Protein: CASSETGGTEAFF.